The source of this TCR beta chain is a study of cytomegalovirus exposure and HLA in healthy donors. Turning to the study itself: Most genotyped donors, roughly 83% of 300 to 400, had Caucasian-associated genetic ancestry.

General study findings and limits: Equally common other TCR beta chains were less clonally expanded than HLA-associated ones, a later analysis found. The authors listed 150 to 200 TCR beta chains as cytomegalovirus-associated.

The PCR ran on 60 Vbeta and 13 Jbeta primers. The method was immunoSEQ multiplex PCR; TCRdb's version includes in-frame clones alone and lacks a portion of them. The sample has about 130,000 clones, 70% to 90% seen once. With respect to this clone: What it binds is unknown.

The germline gives CDR1 MNHNY, CDR2 SVGAGI (reference sequence). The CDR3 is 14 residues long. V dropped 4 bases and J dropped 4 bases, with 13 bases sitting between them. This receptor was taken from a man between 18 and 29 years old in good health and CMV-seropositive. The sample consisted of PBMCs. This chain joins TRBV6-6 and TRBJ1-1, with a weak D call TRBD1 (5 bases). The chain's CDR3 is CASSSPGESTEAFF. The CDR3, as DNA: TGTGCCAGCAGTTCTCCGGGGGAATCCACTGAAGCTTTCTTT.